This is a list of T cell receptor beta chains from one sample in a study of regulatory T cells in long-lasting Graves disease. TCRdb called the multiplex PCR reads again in MiXCR, with one record for every CDR3 protein. Here the sample spans fewer than 650,000 distinct CDR3 sequences, roughly 15% being singletons. The same data also went into a second study, on T cells in Graves' hyperthyroidism and ophthalmopathy.

The sample here was peripheral blood mononuclear cells (PBMCs), taken at new diagnosis, from a patient treated with antithyroid drugs. The source is a woman aged 25 to 45 with Graves disease. Each CDR3 is given with its conserved first and last residue. Fields, in order: clone size, V gene, J gene, D gene, CDR3 DNA, CDR3 protein. A D gene is named only where the DNA matches it firmly. Clone sizes are given selectively: once, few, many, or a class where the clone is expanded.

many	TRBV12-3/TRBV12-4	TRBJ1-5	TRBD1	TGTGCCAGCAGTTTAGTCCAGGGGGCGAGCAATCAGCCCCAGCATTTT	CASSLVQGASNQPQHF
few	TRBV30	TRBJ1-1	NA	TGTGCCTGGATAGTAGCCGGTCGCGCTTTCTTT	CAWIVAGRAFF
many	TRBV28	TRBJ1-5	NA	TGTGCCAGCAGTTCGACACAAAAAGGACAGCCCCAGCATTTT	CASSSTQKGQPQHF
many	TRBV18	TRBJ1-2	TRBD1	TGTGCCAGCTCAGTGACAGGGAAGGATGGCTACACCTTC	CASSVTGKDGYTF
many	TRBV7-2	TRBJ2-7	NA	TGTGCCAGCAGCTTAGCGCGGGGCGGGTTCCCCTACGAGCAGTACTTC	CASSLARGGFPYEQYF
NA	TRBV24-1	TRBJ2-2	NA	TGTGCCACCAGTGATTTAGAGGAGCTGTTTTTT	CATSDLEELFF
many	TRBV28	TRBJ2-7	TRBD2	TGTGCCAGCAGTTTGGTTAGGGCGAAAGCGGGATCCTACGAGCAGTACTTC	CASSLVRAKAGSYEQYF
NA	TRBV28	TRBJ1-1	NA	TGTGCCAGCAGTTTGGCACGGATCACTGAAGCTTTCTTT	CASSLARITEAFF
NA	TRBV2	TRBJ1-1	NA	TGTGCCACCACCAGTGGGGCACGGAACACTGAAGCTTTCTTT	CATTSGARNTEAFF
many	TRBV28	TRBJ2-3	TRBD2	TGTGCCAGCAGTCTAGCGGGAAGGGGAGATACGCAGTATTTT	CASSLAGRGDTQYF
few	TRBV6-2/TRBV6-3	TRBJ2-3	NA	TGTGCCAGCAGTTCTCCGCCCCCTAGAGATACGCAGTATTTT	CASSSPPPRDTQYF
few	TRBV6-1	TRBJ1-1	NA	TGTGCCAGTCTCGACAGATCTCCCCCTAAAGCTTTCTTT	CASLDRSPPKAFF
many	TRBV12-3/TRBV12-4	TRBJ1-1	NA	TGTGCCAGCAGTTTTCGGCAGTTT	CASSFRQF
few	TRBV6-5	TRBJ2-7	NA	TGTGCCAGCAGTTACAGCCCGAGCTCCTACGAGCAGTACTTC	CASSYSPSSYEQYF
few	TRBV20-1	TRBJ2-3	NA	TGCAGTGCTGACGAGACTAGTGGGAATACGCAGTATTTT	CSADETSGNTQYF
many	TRBV28	TRBJ2-1	TRBD1	TGTGCCAGCAGTACCTCGGGGACAGAGTACAATGAGCAGTTCTTC	CASSTSGTEYNEQFF
few	TRBV5-5	TRBJ2-1	NA	TGTGCCAGCAGCGCCACAGGGCCCCATGAGCAGTTCTTC	CASSATGPHEQFF
NA	TRBV14	TRBJ2-7	TRBD1	TGTGCCAGCAGCAGGGGACAGGCCCGATCCTACGAGCAGTACTTC	CASSRGQARSYEQYF
NA	TRBV27	TRBJ2-7	NA	TGTGCCAGCAGCTTCTCGGATGCCTCCTACGAGCAGTACTTC	CASSFSDASYEQYF
few	TRBV6-2/TRBV6-3	TRBJ1-5	TRBD1	TGTGCCAGCAGTCTGGACAGGGAGAAGCCCCAGCATTTT	CASSLDREKPQHF
few	TRBV5-1	TRBJ2-7	NA	TGCGCCAGCAGCTTGGCTCCGGGACAACTAGAGCAGTACTTC	CASSLAPGQLEQYF
NA	TRBV24-1	TRBJ2-1	NA	TGTGCCACCAGCGCCGGGGTCTTAAACAATGAGCAGTTCTTC	CATSAGVLNNEQFF
many	TRBV15	TRBJ1-1	NA	TGTGCCACCAGCAGAGTTGGAAGCGGACAAAGTGAAGCTTTCTTT	CATSRVGSGQSEAFF
many	TRBV27	TRBJ2-3	NA	TGTGCCAGCAGTTTATCGATTTCTCGGGTAGGGGGGAGCACAGATACGCAGTATTTT	CASSLSISRVGGSTDTQYF
NA	TRBV5-5	TRBJ2-5	NA	TGTGCCAGCAGCGCGCAGGGAGAGACCCAGTACTTC	CASSAQGETQYF
many	TRBV6-1	TRBJ2-7	NA	TGTGCCAGCAGGGCAGGGGCCTCCATGACCTACGAGCAGTACTTC	CASRAGASMTYEQYF
NA	TRBV5-1	TRBJ2-3	TRBD2	TGCGCCAGCAGCCGGGGACTAGCGGGAGTGGGCAGCACAGATACGCAGTATTTT	CASSRGLAGVGSTDTQYF
NA	TRBV24-1	TRBJ1-5	NA	TGTGCCACCAGTGATTCAAATCACAGGGTTTCTCTATTAAATCAGCCCCAGCATTTT	CATSDSNHRVSLLNQPQHF
many	TRBV20-1	TRBJ1-1	TRBD1	TGCAGTGCTAGCAGACAGGGGAACACTGAAGCTTTCTTT	CSASRQGNTEAFF
many	TRBV27	TRBJ1-4	TRBD1	TGTGCCAGCAGCTCAGGGACAGCACGGGAAAAACTGTTTTTT	CASSSGTAREKLFF
NA	TRBV4-1	TRBJ2-5	NA	TGCGCCAGCAGCCAAGTGGGATCCCAAGAGACCCAGTACTTC	CASSQVGSQETQYF
many	TRBV29-1	TRBJ1-1	NA	TGCAGCGTTGAAGAGTGGCAGGCCACTGAAGCTTTCTTT	CSVEEWQATEAFF
NA	TRBV4-2	TRBJ2-7	TRBD2	TGTGCCAACAGCGTCGGACTAGCGGAAACCTACGAGCAGTACTTC	CANSVGLAETYEQYF
many	TRBV30	TRBJ1-1	NA	TGTGCCTGGAGCCGGGAGATAAACACTGAAGCTTTCTTT	CAWSREINTEAFF
NA	TRBV14	TRBJ2-3	TRBD2	TGTGCCAGCAGCTATGGACTAGCGGGAGATACGCAGTATTTT	CASSYGLAGDTQYF
many	TRBV7-2	TRBJ2-7	NA	TGTGCCAGCAGCGACCCACGGGGCTACGAGCAGTACTTC	CASSDPRGYEQYF
NA	TRBV28	TRBJ2-7	TRBD2	TGTGCCAGCAGCGATGCGGGAGTTGGCCCCGCGGCCTACGAGCAGTACTTC	CASSDAGVGPAAYEQYF
NA	TRBV18	TRBJ1-1	NA	TGTGCCAGCTCACCAAAGAGGCAGCTGAACACTGAAGCTTTCTTT	CASSPKRQLNTEAFF
many	TRBV6-1	TRBJ2-2	TRBD2	TGTGCCAGCAGGGCGACTAGCGGAATGACCGGGGAGCTGTTTTTT	CASRATSGMTGELFF
many	TRBV29-1	TRBJ2-7	NA	TGCAGCGTCAAACCGACTAGCTACGAGCAGTACTTC	CSVKPTSYEQYF
NA	TRBV15	TRBJ1-4	NA	TGTGCCACCAGAGGGGTAGGAGGGCTTGAACCTTCAACTAATGAAAAACTGTTTTTT	CATRGVGGLEPSTNEKLFF
few	TRBV27	TRBJ2-7	NA	TGTGCCAGCAGCCGCGGGCAGGGTAAGAACGAGCAGTACTTC	CASSRGQGKNEQYF
NA	TRBV6-1	TRBJ1-2	NA	TGTGCCAGCAGTCCCCGGGGACAAACTGACTATGGCTACACCTTC	CASSPRGQTDYGYTF
few	TRBV12-3/TRBV12-4	TRBJ2-7	NA	TGTGCCAGCAGCCAAACAGCCCGCTACGAGCAGTACTTC	CASSQTARYEQYF
few	TRBV7-2	TRBJ2-5	NA	TGTGCCAGCAGCCCCGGAAGGTCGGTAGAGACCCAGTACTTC	CASSPGRSVETQYF
many	TRBV6-5	TRBJ1-5	NA	TGTGCCAGCAGTTACTCGAAGGGTCCGCCCCAGCATTTT	CASSYSKGPPQHF
NA	TRBV20-1	TRBJ2-7	NA	TGCAGTGCTAGTTTTCTCGGTTCGGGATCGATTCCCGTCGAGCAGTACTTC	CSASFLGSGSIPVEQYF
NA	TRBV29-1	TRBJ2-3	TRBD1	TGCAGCTTGAGGGGACAGGGGGGCGCAGATACGCAGTATTTT	CSLRGQGGADTQYF
NA	TRBV7-2	TRBJ2-3	TRBD2	TGTGCCAGCAGCCGACTTCAAAGCGGGAGTGGGAGCACAGATACGCAGTATTTT	CASSRLQSGSGSTDTQYF
many	TRBV11-2	TRBJ2-7	TRBD2	TGTGCCAGCAGCCTGAGGACCCTAGCGGGAGGGAGGGAGCAGTACTTC	CASSLRTLAGGREQYF
many	TRBV7-9	TRBJ1-2	NA	TGTGCCAGCAGCACCGGTAGTCTAGTTTATGGCTACACCTTC	CASSTGSLVYGYTF
NA	TRBV10-2	TRBJ2-1	TRBD2	TGCGCCAGCAGTCCCCGCAGACTAGCGGGAGACTACAATGAGCAGTTCTTC	CASSPRRLAGDYNEQFF
many	TRBV28	TRBJ2-5	NA	TGTGCCAGCAGAAGTGGACAGTTTCAAGAGACCCAGTACTTC	CASRSGQFQETQYF
many	TRBV28	TRBJ1-5	TRBD1	TGTGCCAGCAGCTCCTGGACAGGTTCGAATCAGCCCCAGCATTTT	CASSSWTGSNQPQHF